Ten or more counts support the clone carrying this T cell receptor (beta chain). The data derive from a study of neurological immune-mediated disorders. The CDR3 sequence is 19 residues long. The ends lost 0 bases at V and 2 bases at J; junction bases unmatched: 15. CDR1 and CDR2 (germline): DFQATT, SNEGSKA (reference sequence). TCRdb recomputed calls from the 5' RACE reads with MiXCR, one row per CDR3 protein. The top ten clones hold more than 3% of a sample with some 70,000 distinct CDR3 sequences, under 3.5% of them seen once. The clonotype originates from a middle-aged man with multiple sclerosis. Sequenced input: PBMCs. The chain has TRBV20-1 and TRBJ2-3; 9 bases are shared with TRBD2. The CDR3, as DNA: TGCAGTGCTAGAGATCCTAGTCAAGGGCTAGCGGGGACCACAGATACGCAGTATTTT. Translated: CSARDPSQGLAGTTDTQYF.